The rows below give T cell receptor beta chains drawn from one sample of a study of CD8 T cells in ankylosing spondylitis. One entry per CDR3 protein results from TCRdb running MiXCR on the 5' RACE reads. Of some 800,000 distinct CDR3 sequences listed, around 11% are singletons. Sequencing used blood, either unsorted or a sorted T cell fraction (not recorded which). The receptors were sampled from a male donor with ankylosing spondylitis. The CDR3 runs from the conserved cysteine through the conserved F or W. The D gene is left open where the match is weak. For some rows the clone size is stated as once, few or many, or as a class when expanded; others skip it.

size: .
D: TRBD2
J: TRBJ2-1
V: TRBV6-5
DNA: TGTGCCAGCAGTTACCTCCTAGCGGGAGGGAATGAGCAGTTCTTC
CDR3: CASSYLLAGGNEQFF

size: .
D: .
J: TRBJ1-2
V: TRBV29-1
DNA: TGCAGCGTCGGCATGGGCCCGGGCTATGGCTACACCTTC
CDR3: CSVGMGPGYGYTF

size: .
D: .
J: TRBJ1-6
V: TRBV12-3/TRBV12-4
DNA: TGTGCCAGCAGTCCACGGGTCTTTTCACCCCTCCACTTT
CDR3: CASSPRVFSPLHF

size: few
D: .
J: TRBJ1-6
V: TRBV12-3/TRBV12-4
DNA: TGTGCCAGCAGTTTAGGCCAGGGCGCTTCACCCCTCCACTTT
CDR3: CASSLGQGASPLHF

size: many
D: .
J: TRBJ1-1
V: TRBV5-1
DNA: TGCGCCAGCAGCATTGACACTGAAGCTTTCTTT
CDR3: CASSIDTEAFF

size: .
D: TRBD1
J: TRBJ2-2
V: TRBV18
DNA: TGTGCCAGCTCACCACGAAGGACAGGGAACACCGGGGAGCTGTTTTTT
CDR3: CASSPRRTGNTGELFF

size: .
D: .
J: TRBJ1-2
V: TRBV6-1
DNA: TGTGCCAGCAGCCTACGCGATGGGATCTATGGCTACACCTTC
CDR3: CASSLRDGIYGYTF

size: few
D: TRBD2
J: TRBJ2-3
V: TRBV11-2
DNA: TGTGCCAGCAGCAACGGACTAGCGGGGGGCCTAAGCACAGATACGCAGTATTTT
CDR3: CASSNGLAGGLSTDTQYF

size: .
D: TRBD1
J: TRBJ2-7
V: TRBV10-3
DNA: TGTGCCACAGGGGACAGGGGGAGTTACTACGAGCAGTACTTC
CDR3: CATGDRGSYYEQYF

size: .
D: .
J: TRBJ2-3
V: TRBV11-2
DNA: TGTGCCAGCAGCTTATCCGGGGCAGAGGATACGCAGTATTTT
CDR3: CASSLSGAEDTQYF

size: .
D: .
J: TRBJ1-6
V: TRBV20-1
DNA: TGCAGTGCAGCGCTCTGGGGAAATTCACCCCTCCACTTT
CDR3: CSAALWGNSPLHF

size: once
D: TRBD1
J: TRBJ1-2
V: TRBV6-1
DNA: TGTGCCAGCAGTAGACAGGGCGACTACTATGGCTACACCTTC
CDR3: CASSRQGDYYGYTF

size: few
D: .
J: TRBJ2-6
V: TRBV18
DNA: TGTGCCAGCTCACCAAACCAGTTGGACGCTGGGGCCAACGTCCTGACTTTC
CDR3: CASSPNQLDAGANVLTF

size: many
D: TRBD1
J: TRBJ1-6
V: TRBV20-1
DNA: TGCAGTGCTGCACCCCCGACAGGGGACTCACCCCTCCACTTT
CDR3: CSAAPPTGDSPLHF

size: .
D: .
J: TRBJ1-2
V: TRBV6-5
DNA: TGTGCCAGCAGTTACTCGACCGGGACATCCAACTATGGCTACACCTTC
CDR3: CASSYSTGTSNYGYTF

size: few
D: .
J: TRBJ1-2
V: TRBV15
DNA: TGTGCCACCAGCACAGACAGGATAACTAACTATGGCTACACCTTC
CDR3: CATSTDRITNYGYTF

size: .
D: .
J: TRBJ1-2
V: TRBV7-2
DNA: TGTGCCAGCAGCCGCGGTCGTCTACCGTATGGCTACACCTTC
CDR3: CASSRGRLPYGYTF

size: many
D: .
J: TRBJ2-5
V: TRBV18
DNA: TGTGCCAGCTCACCTCTCCAGGGGCAAGAGACCCAGTACTTC
CDR3: CASSPLQGQETQYF

size: many
D: .
J: TRBJ1-6
V: TRBV7-2
DNA: TGTGCCAGCAGCTTCACCAATTCACCCCTCCACTTT
CDR3: CASSFTNSPLHF

size: .
D: .
J: TRBJ1-1
V: TRBV6-2/TRBV6-3
DNA: TGTGCCAGCAGTTACCTAAGGAGCTTGAACACTGAAGCTTTCTTT
CDR3: CASSYLRSLNTEAFF

size: .
D: .
J: TRBJ1-1
V: TRBV5-6
DNA: TGTGCCAGCAGCTTGGATCAGGCGCAGGGGACTGAAGCTTTCTTT
CDR3: CASSLDQAQGTEAFF

size: .
D: .
J: TRBJ1-1
V: TRBV27
DNA: TGTGCCAGCAGTTCTCCCTCCTCGAACACTGAAGCTTTCTTT
CDR3: CASSSPSSNTEAFF

size: few
D: .
J: TRBJ1-5
V: TRBV6-2/TRBV6-3
DNA: TGTGCCAGCAGGGACAATCAGCCCCAGCATTTT
CDR3: CASRDNQPQHF

size: .
D: .
J: TRBJ2-5
V: TRBV23-1
DNA: TGCGCCACGAGTAGGGGAGAGGAGACCCAGTACTTC
CDR3: CATSRGEETQYF

size: .
D: .
J: TRBJ2-1
V: TRBV10-2
DNA: TGCGCTACTCTCCTTCAAGGGAATGAGCAGTTCTTC
CDR3: CATLLQGNEQFF

size: .
D: .
J: TRBJ1-2
V: TRBV20-1
DNA: TGCAGTGCTAGATCCCGAGATGGGCGCGGGATCGGCTACACCTTC
CDR3: CSARSRDGRGIGYTF

size: .
D: .
J: TRBJ2-2
V: TRBV20-1
DNA: TGCAGTGTTGGACGAGTGGACAGTCAGGACACCGGGGAGCTGTTTTTT
CDR3: CSVGRVDSQDTGELFF

size: few
D: TRBD2
J: TRBJ2-5
V: TRBV20-1
DNA: TGCAGTGCCAGAGGTTTTGGGAGTTTAGCGGGGGGAGAAGAGACCCAGTACTTC
CDR3: CSARGFGSLAGGEETQYF

size: many
D: TRBD1
J: TRBJ2-1
V: TRBV25-1
DNA: TGTGCCAGCAGTGGGGACAGGGGAACCCCCTACAATGAGCAGTTCTTC
CDR3: CASSGDRGTPYNEQFF

size: .
D: .
J: TRBJ2-3
V: TRBV20-1
DNA: TGCAGTGCTAGAGATGGGGTAGCTCCCACAGATACGCAGTATTTT
CDR3: CSARDGVAPTDTQYF

size: .
D: .
J: TRBJ1-5
V: TRBV15
DNA: TGTGCCACCAGCAGAGATTACGGTCCTAATCAGCCCCAGCATTTT
CDR3: CATSRDYGPNQPQHF

size: many
D: TRBD1
J: TRBJ2-1
V: TRBV20-1
DNA: TGCAGTGCTAGTAGACAGGGACGCGAGCAGTTCTTC
CDR3: CSASRQGREQFF

size: few
D: .
J: TRBJ1-4
V: TRBV20-1
DNA: TGCAGTGCTAGCCGACAGTGGGATGAAAAACTGTTTTTT
CDR3: CSASRQWDEKLFF

size: .
D: .
J: TRBJ2-6
V: TRBV4-3
DNA: TGCGCCAGCAGCCTTTACCTGGGGGCCGTCTCTGGGGCCAACGTCCTGACTTTC
CDR3: CASSLYLGAVSGANVLTF

size: .
D: TRBD1
J: TRBJ2-3
V: TRBV20-1
DNA: TGCAGTGCCATTTCCAGGGGGCAAGATACGCAGTATTTT
CDR3: CSAISRGQDTQYF

size: many
D: .
J: TRBJ2-7
V: TRBV5-1
DNA: TGCGCCAGCGGGGAAGGGAGGACCTACGAGCAGTACTTC
CDR3: CASGEGRTYEQYF

size: few
D: .
J: TRBJ1-2
V: TRBV20-1
DNA: TGCAGTGCTAGAGATGCAGGGAACTATGGCTACACCTTC
CDR3: CSARDAGNYGYTF

size: .
D: .
J: TRBJ2-6
V: TRBV12-3/TRBV12-4
DNA: TGTGCCAGCACCCCGGAAGCTGGGGCCAACGTCCTGACTTTC
CDR3: CASTPEAGANVLTF